This T cell receptor (beta chain) was identified during a study of blood T cells in healthy people across ages. A minimum of 5 micrograms of total RNA was extracted per sample. The germline CDR1 and CDR2 sequences are SQVTM and ANQGSEA. This CDR3 has 11 amino acids. Trimming left V 3 bases short and J 3 bases short, with 6 bases between. Next came a second PCR, run for about 6 to 11 cycles, which used a sample-barcoded 5' primer along with a J-beta primer mix. Through a template-switch adaptor with 12 random nucleotides, each cDNA molecule received a tag. TCRdb itself ran the 5' RACE reads through MiXCR, one entry per CDR3 protein. The top ten clones hold around 2.1% of a sample with about 1.8 million distinct CDR3 sequences, roughly 52% of them seen once.

The specimen sequenced was blood. The TCR was taken from a woman between 40 and 55 years old in good health. This chain joins TRBV29-1 and TRBJ2-7; the D is unclear. CDR3 amino acids: CSVDDDYEQYF. CDR3 nucleotide sequence: TGCAGCGTTGATGACGACTACGAGCAGTACTTC.